These 2 T cell receptor beta chains originate from one sample sequenced in a study of T cell repertoires in cytomegalovirus infection. Each CDR3 protein gets one entry after TCRdb re-called the reads with MiXCR. Of 250,000 to 350,000 distinct CDR3 sequences in the sample, roughly a quarter were seen once. Material for sequencing was PBMCs. These receptors came from a human donor in good health (CMV status not recorded). Some clones in this sample may be carry-over from other donors' samples.

This clonotype occurred a few times. The chain joins TRBV28 to TRBJ2-1; D gene uncertain. The germline V gene encodes CDR1 MDHEN and CDR2 SYDVKM. With 5 bases removed from V and 12 bases from J, the gap between germline ends came to 11 bases. The CDR3 length is 11 residues. The CDR3 nucleotides read TGTGCCAGCAGTGGCTCCGCGTCGCAGTTCTTC. Its protein product is CASSGSASQFF.

J is TRBJ2-7 and V is TRBV11-2; D not certain. The CDR3 sequence is 16 residues long. Trimming took off 2 bases at V and 0 bases at J, with 14 bases between the two ends. Germline CDR1 reads SGHAT; CDR2 reads FQNNGV. CDR3 region: CASSLRGRGSSYEQYF. The DNA of the CDR3 is TGTGCCAGCAGCTTAAGAGGACGCGGAAGCTCCTACGAGCAGTACTTC.